This T cell receptor (beta chain) was observed in a study of T-cell memory formation after mild COVID-19. Looking at the study overall: Largely donor-specific TCR clusters were found.

The germline V gene has CDR1 SQVTM and CDR2 ANQGSEA. The length of the CDR3 is 15 residues. J was trimmed by 2 bases and V by 4 bases; bases with no gene match: 9. TCRdb redid the calling of the 5' RACE reads with MiXCR, one entry per CDR3 protein. This table has about 470,000 distinct CDR3 sequences, 15% to 20% appearing once. The TCR originated in an adult woman who had mild COVID-19 (a few samples of this study predate the infection). Cell type and time point are not known. Sequencing was done on a sample of PBMCs or a T cell subset sorted from them (not recorded which). The chain carries TRBV29-1 and TRBJ2-3, with 7 bases aligning to TRBD1. The chain's CDR3 is CSVAETGLFTDTQYF. CDR3 nucleotides: TGCAGCGTTGCCGAGACAGGGCTGTTCACAGATACGCAGTATTTT.